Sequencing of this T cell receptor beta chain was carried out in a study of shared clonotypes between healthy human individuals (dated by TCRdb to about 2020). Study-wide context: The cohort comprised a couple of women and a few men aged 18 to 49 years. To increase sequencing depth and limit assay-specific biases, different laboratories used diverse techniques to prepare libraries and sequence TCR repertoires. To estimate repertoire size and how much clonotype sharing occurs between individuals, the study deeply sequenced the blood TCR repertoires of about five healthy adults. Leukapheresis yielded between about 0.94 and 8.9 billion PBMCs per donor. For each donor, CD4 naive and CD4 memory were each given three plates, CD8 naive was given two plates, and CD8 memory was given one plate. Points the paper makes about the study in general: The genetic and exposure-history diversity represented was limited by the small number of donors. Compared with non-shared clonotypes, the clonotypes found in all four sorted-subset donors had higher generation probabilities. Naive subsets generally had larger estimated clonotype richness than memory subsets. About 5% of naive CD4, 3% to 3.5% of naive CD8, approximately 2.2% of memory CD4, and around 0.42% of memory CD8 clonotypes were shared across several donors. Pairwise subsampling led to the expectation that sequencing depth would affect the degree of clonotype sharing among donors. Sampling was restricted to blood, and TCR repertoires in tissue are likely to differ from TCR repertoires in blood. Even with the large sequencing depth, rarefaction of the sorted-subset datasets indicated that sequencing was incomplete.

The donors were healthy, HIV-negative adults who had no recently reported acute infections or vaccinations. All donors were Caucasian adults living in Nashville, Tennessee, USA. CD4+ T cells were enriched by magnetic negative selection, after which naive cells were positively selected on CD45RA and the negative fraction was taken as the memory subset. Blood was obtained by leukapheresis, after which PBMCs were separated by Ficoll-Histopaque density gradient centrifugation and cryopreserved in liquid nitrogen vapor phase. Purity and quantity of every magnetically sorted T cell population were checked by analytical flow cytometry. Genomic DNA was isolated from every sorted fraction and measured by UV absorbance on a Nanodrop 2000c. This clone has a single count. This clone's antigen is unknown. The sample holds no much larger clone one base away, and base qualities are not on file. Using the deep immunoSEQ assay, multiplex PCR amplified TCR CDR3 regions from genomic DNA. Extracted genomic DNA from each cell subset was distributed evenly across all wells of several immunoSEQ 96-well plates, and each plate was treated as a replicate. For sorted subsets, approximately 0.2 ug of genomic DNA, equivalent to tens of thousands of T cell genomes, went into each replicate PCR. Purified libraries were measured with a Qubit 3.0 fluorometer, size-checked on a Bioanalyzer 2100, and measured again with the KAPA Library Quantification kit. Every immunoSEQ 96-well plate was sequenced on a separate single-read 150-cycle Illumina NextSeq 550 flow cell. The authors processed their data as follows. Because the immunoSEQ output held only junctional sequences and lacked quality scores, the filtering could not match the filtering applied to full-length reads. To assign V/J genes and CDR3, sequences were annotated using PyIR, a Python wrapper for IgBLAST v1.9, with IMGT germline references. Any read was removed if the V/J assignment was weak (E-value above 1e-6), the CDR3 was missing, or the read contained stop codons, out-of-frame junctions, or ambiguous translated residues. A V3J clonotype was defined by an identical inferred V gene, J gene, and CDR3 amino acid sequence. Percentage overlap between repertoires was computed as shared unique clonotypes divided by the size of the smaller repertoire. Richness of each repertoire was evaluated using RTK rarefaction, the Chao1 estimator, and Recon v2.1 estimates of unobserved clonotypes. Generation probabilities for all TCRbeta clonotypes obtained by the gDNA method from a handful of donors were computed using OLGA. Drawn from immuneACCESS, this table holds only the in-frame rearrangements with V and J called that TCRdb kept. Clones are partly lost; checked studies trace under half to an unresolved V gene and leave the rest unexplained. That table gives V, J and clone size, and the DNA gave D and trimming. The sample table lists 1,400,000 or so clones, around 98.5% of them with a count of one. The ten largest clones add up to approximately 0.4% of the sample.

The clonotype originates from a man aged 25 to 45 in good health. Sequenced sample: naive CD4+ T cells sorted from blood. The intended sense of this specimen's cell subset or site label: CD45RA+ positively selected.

The CDR3 here reads CASSRDRVTDTQYF. The DNA sequence is given as TGTGCCAGCAGCCGGGACAGGGTAACAGATACGCAGTATTTT. The chain uses TRBV7-8 and TRBJ2-3; 9 middle bases align to TRBD1. Taken from the germline V gene, the CDR1 and CDR2 loops are SGHVS and FQNEAQ. From V the trimming removes 5 bases and from J it removes 3 bases, while the gene matches leave 3 bases of the junction unaccounted for. Counted from cysteine to phenylalanine, this CDR3 has 14 amino acids. Only the CDR3 portion is preserved as DNA: 42 bases, with reading frame beginning at the first base.